A single sample is the source of the 20 T cell receptor beta chains below, sequenced in a study of T cells after yellow fever vaccination. TCRdb re-derived calls from the 5' RACE reads in MiXCR, one entry per CDR3 protein. The sample carries 350,000 to 450,000 distinct CDR3 sequences, more than 5.5% recorded once. This sample comprised PBMCs, obtained 5 days after the yellow fever booster vaccination. The receptors come from a man aged 25 to 40 who received the YFV17D yellow fever vaccine.

This clonotype turned up a few times. The genes are TRBV7-9 and TRBJ2-1; 13 bases line up with TRBD2. The CDR3 loop spans 16 amino acids. V dropped 5 bases and J dropped 7; count of bases not matched to a gene: 8. CDR1 SEHNR and CDR2 FQNEAQ come from the germline V gene (reference sequence). This CDR3 reads CASSETGLAGVNEQFF. In DNA, the CDR3 is TGTGCCAGCAGCGAAACAGGACTAGCGGGAGTAAATGAGCAGTTCTTC.

The V gene is TRBV7-2, the J gene TRBJ2-3, with 15 bases identical to TRBD2. Germline V lookup: CDR1 SGHTA, CDR2 FQGNSA. CDR3 size: 20 residues. V lost 1 base to trimming and J lost 5 bases; unmatched junction nucleotides: 13. The CDR3 protein is CASSLVPRGLAGGPGDTQYF. The CDR3 nucleotides are TGTGCCAGCAGCTTAGTGCCTCGGGGACTAGCGGGAGGACCCGGAGATACGCAGTATTTT.

This clonotype was recorded many times. This chain uses TRBV5-8 with TRBJ1-2; 12 positions match TRBD1. The CDR3 contains 14 residues. V shed 4 bases, J shed 8 bases, and the junction held 6 bases outside the gene matches. The germline V gene has CDR1 SGHTS and CDR2 YDEGEE. CDR3 DNA: TGTGCCAGCAGCCGCGGGACAGGGGGCTCCGGCTACACCTTC. It translates to CASSRGTGGSGYTF.

This clonotype has just a few counts. The chain carries TRBV3-1 and TRBJ1-2; 7 positions match TRBD1. The V and J ends lost 3 bases and 4 bases, in that order; junction bases with no gene match: 5. Germline CDR1 is LGHDT and CDR2 is YNNKEL (reference sequence). CDR3 length: 14 residues. CDR3 in DNA: TGTGCCAGCAGCCATGGGACAGCGGGCTATGGCTACACCTTC. Its protein is CASSHGTAGYGYTF.

This clonotype was counted only a few times. V usage is TRBV15 and J usage is TRBJ1-1; TRBD1 agrees at 8 bases. The junction had 4 bases not matched to a gene; V was cut back by 1 base and J by 3 bases. The CDR3 sequence is 15 residues long. Germline V CDR1 and CDR2: LNHNV, YYDKDF (reference sequence). CDR3 coding DNA: TGTGCCACCAGCAGAGGGACAGGGATAGACACTGAAGCTTTCTTT. This translates into CATSRGTGIDTEAFF.

In this sample, this clonotype turned up a few times. This rearrangement joins TRBV6-1 to TRBJ2-5; the D gene is possibly TRBD1 (5 bases). Germline values: CDR1 MNHNS, CDR2 SASEGT. V lost 5 bases to trimming and J lost 5 bases, with 18 bases between them. This CDR3 contains 15 residues. CDR3 in DNA: TGTGCCAGCAGTCCGACCCCAGGGATAAGGGAGACCCAGTACTTC. Protein product: CASSPTPGIRETQYF.

This clonotype was recorded a few times. The V gene is TRBV5-1, the J gene TRBJ1-1, with 9 bases fitting TRBD1. This CDR3 spans 11 amino acids. Germline CDR1 SGHRS, CDR2 YFSETQ. V was pared by 5 bases and J by 7 bases, with 0 bases of the junction left unmatched. CDR3 nucleotides: TGCGCCAGCAGGGGACAGGGTGAAGCTTTCTTT. It is translated as CASRGQGEAFF.

The gene calls are TRBV5-1 and TRBJ2-2; TRBD2 matches 12 bases. Losses at the gene ends were 1 base for V and 4 bases for J; bases not matched to a gene: 5. The CDR3 length is 17 residues. Germline CDR1 and CDR2: SGHRS and YFSETQ. CDR3 nucleotide sequence: TGCGCCAGCAGCTTGATGTCTAGCGGGAGGGCCACCGGGGAGCTGTTTTTT. Amino acid sequence: CASSLMSSGRATGELFF. Using reference TRBV5-1 and TRBJ2-2 for the parts outside the CDR3, the full variable domain is KAGVTQTPRYLIKTRGQQVTLSCSPISGHRSVSWYQQTPGQGLQFLFEYFSETQRNKGNFPGRFSGRQFSNSRSEMNVSTLELGDSALYLCASSLMSSGRATGELFFGEGSRLTVL.

The table lists this clonotype with many counts. This chain links TRBV7-9 with TRBJ1-2; D is unclear. This CDR3 has 17 residues. Germline V CDR1 and CDR2: SEHNR, FQNEAQ (reference sequence). The V and J ends lost 2 bases and 5 bases respectively, with 21 bases between them. DNA for the CDR3: TGTGCCAGCAGCTTAAAGTACTATGGGGAGTTCGATTATGGCTACACCTTC. Protein: CASSLKYYGEFDYGYTF. The whole variable domain, remainder taken from reference TRBV7-9 and TRBJ1-2, is DTGVSQNPRHKITKRGQNVTFRCDPISEHNRLYWYRQTLGQGPEFLTYFQNEAQLEKSRLLSDRFSAERPKGSFSTLEIQRTEQGDSAMYLCASSLKYYGEFDYGYTFGSGTRLTVV.

The genes are TRBV28 and TRBJ2-7; D gene ambiguous. The V end lost 8 bases, the J end lost 7 bases, and 24 bases lay between the germline ends. This CDR3 is 15 amino acids long. The germline V gene encodes CDR1 MDHEN and CDR2 SYDVKM. The chain's CDR3 is CASGVVGTYLKEQYF. CDR3 DNA sequence: TGTGCCAGCGGGGTGGTTGGAACCTATTTAAAGGAGCAGTACTTC.

About this clonotype: A clone one base away is much larger, so this may be a read error. This rearrangement joins TRBV20-1 to TRBJ2-3; possibly TRBD2 for D (5 bases). V lost 7 bases and J 5 bases, leaving 16 bases between the germline ends. The CDR3 has 13 amino acids. CDR1 is DFQATT and CDR2 is SNEGSKA in the germline V gene (reference sequence). For the CDR3, the DNA is TGCAGTGTCCCACTATCGGGGTTAGATACGCAGTATTTT. This translates into CSVPLSGLDTQYF.

This chain uses TRBV18 with TRBJ2-6; the D gene is possibly TRBD1 (5 bases). Germline V gives CDR1 KGHSH, CDR2 LQKENI. CDR3 length: 18 amino acids. Trimming pared 2 bases from V and 4 bases from J, leaving 18 bases between. The CDR3: CASSPVVGATPGANVLTF. The CDR3 nucleotides are TGTGCCAGCTCACCAGTCGTAGGGGCCACTCCCGGGGCCAACGTCCTGACTTTC.

The genes are TRBV27 and TRBJ2-7, with TRBD2 matching 8 bases. The germline gives CDR1 MNHEY, CDR2 SMNVEV (reference sequence). V lost 5 bases to trimming and J lost 1 base; unmatched junction nucleotides: 7. This CDR3 has 15 residues. The CDR3 region has the DNA TGTGCCAGCAGTCCCGGGGGACTAGGATCCTACGAGCAGTACTTC. Its translation is CASSPGGLGSYEQYF.

This clonotype was recorded many times. The V and J genes are TRBV24-1 and TRBJ1-5; D is perhaps TRBD1 (6 bases). The CDR3 runs to 14 residues. The germline V gene encodes CDR1 KGHDR and CDR2 SFDVKD. V lost 4 bases and J lost 7, with 13 bases in between. This chain's CDR3 is CATSEQAGDQPQHF. CDR3 nucleotide sequence: TGTGCCACCAGTGAACAAGCAGGGGACCAGCCCCAGCATTTT.

In its sample, this clonotype was seen many times. The V and J genes are TRBV6-5 and TRBJ2-7, with D perhaps matching TRBD2 (5 bases). The V end was cut by 0 bases, the J end by 0 bases, with 9 bases between. The CDR3 is 15 residues long. In germline, CDR1 is MNHEY, CDR2 SVGAGI. CDR3 nucleotide sequence: TGTGCCAGCAGTTACTCGAGGGCATACTCCTACGAGCAGTACTTC. This sequence encodes CASSYSRAYSYEQYF.

This sequence joins TRBV10-3 and TRBJ2-2; 8 bases match TRBD2. Germline-derived CDR1 and CDR2 are ENHRY and SYGVKD. The CDR3 spans 17 residues. V was pared by 0 bases and J by 3 bases, with 6 bases of the junction left unmatched. CDR3 DNA sequence: TGTGCCATCAGTGAGTCTGGCGGGAGGACATACACCGGGGAGCTGTTTTTT. It yields the protein CAISESGGRTYTGELFF.

The table lists this clonotype with many counts. CDR3 in DNA: TGCAGTGCTAGAGACCCCCGACGGGAGGCTCATGAGCAGTTCTTC. This encodes CSARDPRREAHEQFF. The chain links TRBV20-1 to TRBJ2-1, with 7 bases matching TRBD2. Germline lookup yields CDR1 DFQATT and CDR2 SNEGSKA (reference sequence). The V and J ends lost 0 bases and 8 bases, in that order; junction bases with no gene match: 10. CDR3 size: 15 residues.

This clonotype has just a few counts. CDR3 region: CASSSKHGASYEQYF. CDR3 DNA: TGTGCCAGCAGTTCCAAACACGGGGCCTCCTACGAGCAGTACTTC. The gene calls are TRBV6-5 and TRBJ2-7; either TRBD1 or TRBD2 may fit D (5 bases each). The germline V gene encodes CDR1 MNHEY and CDR2 SVGAGI. There are 15 residues in the CDR3. The V and J ends lost 4 bases and 0 bases respectively, with 13 bases between them.

In this sample, this clonotype turned up a few times. This rearrangement joins TRBV7-2 to TRBJ2-7; D gene uncertain. The V gene lost 1 base and the J gene lost 0 bases, with 10 bases spanning the gap. The CDR3 sequence is 15 residues long. Germline values: CDR1 SGHTA, CDR2 FQGNSA. The CDR3 is CASSLGQISSYEQYF. For the CDR3, the DNA is TGTGCCAGCAGCTTAGGGCAGATTAGCTCCTACGAGCAGTACTTC.

The V gene is TRBV5-1, the J gene TRBJ2-1; TRBD1 is a possible D gene (7 bases). The CDR3 runs to 13 residues. Germline lookup yields CDR1 SGHRS and CDR2 YFSETQ. Trimming removed 5 bases from V and 8 bases from J, with 14 bases in between. The chain's CDR3 is CASRQGGKDEQFF. The CDR3 nucleotides are TGCGCCAGCAGGCAGGGGGGTAAAGATGAGCAGTTCTTC. The full variable domain, with the rest looked up from reference TRBV5-1 and TRBJ2-1, is KAGVTQTPRYLIKTRGQQVTLSCSPISGHRSVSWYQQTPGQGLQFLFEYFSETQRNKGNFPGRFSGRQFSNSRSEMNVSTLELGDSALYLCASRQGGKDEQFFGPGTRLTVL.